This TCR beta chain originates from a study of a mutant IDH1 vaccine in newly diagnosed glioma (dated by TCRdb to about 2021). General notes on the study: Eight vaccinations were administered to patients in weeks 1, 3, 5, 7, 11, 15, 19 and 23, corresponding to visits V03 through V10. Before enrollment, patients had received standard therapy of radiotherapy alone, temozolomide alone, or radiochemotherapy with temozolomide; most received the combination. Peripheral blood was collected at six visits: V03 (baseline), V05, V07, V10, V12 and V13. Of the approximately 33 treated patients, about 62% were male and about 40% were female, and a mean age of roughly 40 years was recorded. Vaccination began 4-6 weeks after radiotherapy alone, or alongside temozolomide cycles in the chemotherapy-containing groups. For exploratory analyses, roughly 25 treated patients had longitudinal TCRB deep sequencing done wherever samples were available.

Receptors were amplified or captured by the immunoSEQ multiplex PCR assay. Following the manufacturer's protocol, the hsTCRB Kit was used to amplify rearranged TCR beta chain sequences. An Illumina MiSeq was used to sequence the TCRB libraries. For the original study's pipeline: The kit vendor's proprietary platform handled demultiplexing, trimming and gene mapping. This is the immuneACCESS table as TCRdb keeps it, with only in-frame sequences that have V and J called. A part of the clones is gone; compared with another copy, unresolved V genes explain less than half, and the rest is unexplained. V and J calls and clone size follow that table, whereas D and trimming were derived from the DNA. The sample records some 120,000 clones, roughly 78% of which are singletons. Of the sample, around 5.5% is held by the ten largest clones. According to the germline V gene, CDR1 reads LGHNT and CDR2 reads FRNRAP. V is pared back by 0 bases and J by 7 bases, with 7 bases lying between the germline termini. Reading from cysteine to phenylalanine, the CDR3 counts 12 amino acids. Kept here is only the CDR3 DNA, which spans 36 bases and is read in frame from base 1.

With regard to this clone: The target of this receptor is not known. Within one base of it there is no much larger clone, and no base qualities were kept.

Points the paper makes about the study in general: Pseudoprogression seemed to be unrelated to changes in the top peripheral T cell clonotypes found by TCRB sequencing. Selection of PBMC samples for TCRB deep sequencing was based on availability. The authors noted that analyses of patient blood samples could not be reproduced because of sample limitations. Across multiple MHC alleles, vaccine-induced immune responses were seen in approximately 93% of patients.

What the time point label conveys for this sample: week 11, during vaccination. Each vaccine dose, consisting of 300 ug of a 20-mer mutant IDH1 peptide in Montanide, was administered subcutaneously with topical imiquimod. Donors had newly diagnosed WHO grade 3 or 4 IDH1-mutant astrocytomas with loss of nuclear ATRX. The samples were drawn from NOA16, a multicentre, single-arm, open-label phase I trial in Germany that tested a mutant IDH1 peptide vaccine in humans for the first time. Genomic DNA for TCRB sequencing was extracted from EDTA blood using the DNeasy Blood and Tissue Kit. Sequences were derived from PBMCs, sampled from a glioma patient whose treatment included an IDH1 peptide vaccine. The rearrangement combines TRBV12-5 with TRBJ2-7; the D gene cannot be named for sure. This clonotype was sampled from a man aged 35 to 55 with glioma. The CDR3 in this case is CASGLVQWEQYF. The sequenced DNA is TGTGCTAGTGGTTTGGTACAGTGGGAGCAGTACTTC. The full variable domain, with segments outside the CDR3 supplied by the reference TRBV12-5 and TRBJ2-7 proteins, appears as DARVTQTPRHKVTEMGQEVTMRCQPILGHNTVFWYRQTMMQGLELLAYFRNRAPLDDSGMPKDRFSAEMPDATLATLKIQPSEPRDSAVYFCASGLVQWEQYFGPGTRLTVT.